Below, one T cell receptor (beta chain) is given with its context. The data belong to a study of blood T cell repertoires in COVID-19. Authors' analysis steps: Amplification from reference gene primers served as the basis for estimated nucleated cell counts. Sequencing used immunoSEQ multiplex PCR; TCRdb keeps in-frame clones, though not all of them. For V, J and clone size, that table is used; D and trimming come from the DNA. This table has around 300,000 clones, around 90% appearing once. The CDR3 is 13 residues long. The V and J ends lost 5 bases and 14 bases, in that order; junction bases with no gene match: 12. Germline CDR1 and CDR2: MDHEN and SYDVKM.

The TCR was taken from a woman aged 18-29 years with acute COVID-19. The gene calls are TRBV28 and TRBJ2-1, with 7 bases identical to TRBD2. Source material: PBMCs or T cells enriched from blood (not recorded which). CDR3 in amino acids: CASSLPPSGLEFF. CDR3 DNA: TGTGCCAGCAGTCTACCCCCCTCCGGACTAGAGTTCTTC.